This TCR beta chain was recovered during a study of Tregs in tolerant kidney transplant recipients. Findings and limits, study-wide: Few patients were studied, so findings need validation in larger groups. Donor-specific Treg expansion exceeded global Treg expansion in tolerant patients, suggesting antigen drive. The most relevant donor-specific Treg TCRbeta repertoire apparently came from expansion with activated donor B cells.

As for this clone: Its antigen remains unidentified.

Generated by immunoSEQ multiplex PCR, the TCRdb table keeps only in-frame clones and is missing some. The sample includes some 66,000 clones, roughly 92% seen only once; the top ten take approximately 11%. CD4+CD25+CD127- Tregs, CD4+CD25- non-Tregs, CD4 and CD8 cells were sorted. This CDR3 comprises 14 residues. Germline V CDR1 and CDR2: LGHNA, YSLEER. V lost 1 base to trimming and J lost 6 bases, with 12 bases between them. The sequence came from a human donor who received a combined kidney and bone marrow transplant. The sample here was CD8+ T cells from blood, taken before the transplant. V and J are TRBV4-3 and TRBJ1-2; D is ambiguous. Written as DNA, the CDR3 is TGCGCCAGCAGCCAAGTGGCGTTGCGGCATGGCTACACCTTC. Its protein is CASSQVALRHGYTF.